This T cell receptor beta chain was observed in a study of long-term antiretroviral therapy in people with HIV. Whole-study results and caveats: Relative to transplant donor controls, diversity remained lower despite increasing after ART.

One or more pre-ART and two or more post-ART PBMC samples were available from each donor. Specimens carried roughly 0.95-10 million cryopreserved PBMC before DNA extraction. To note about this clone: Its target is unknown.

The germline V gene has CDR1 MNHEY and CDR2 SMNVEV (reference sequence). The CDR3 sequence is 12 residues long. V was pared by 7 bases and J by 8 bases, with 7 bases of the junction left unmatched. The run of the v3.0 immunoSEQ assay was at survey level. Assay used: immunoSEQ multiplex PCR; TCRdb lists only in-frame clones, some missing. The sample lists 22,000 or so clones, approximately 88% seen once, with about 4.6% in the top ten. This chain connects TRBV27 to TRBJ1-2; 7 bases are a match to TRBD1. The sequence came from a man between 25 and 39 years old with HIV. The sample was unsorted PBMCs, taken almost 6 years after starting antiretroviral therapy. CDR3 DNA: TGTGCCAGCAAGGGGGCGGGGGCAGGCTACACCTTC. It yields the protein CASKGAGAGYTF.